These 10 T cell receptor beta chains share one sample of origin, sequenced in a study of blood T cell repertoires in COVID-19. This table comes from immunoSEQ multiplex PCR, and its TCRdb copy is limited to in-frame clones, with some not included. The data show about 70,000 clones, with about 91% seen just once and approximately 6.4% held by the top ten. The sample was peripheral blood. These receptors all stem from an older woman with acute or convalescent COVID-19.

This chain links TRBV29-1 with TRBJ2-5; 11 bases line up with TRBD2. CDR3 size: 14 residues. Germline trimming cut 7 bases from V and 7 bases from J; bases unmatched to any gene: 11. Per the germline V gene, CDR1 is SQVTM and CDR2 is ANQGSEA. The CDR3 coding sequence is TGCAGCGCTCAGGGGCTAGCGGGAGGTGGGACCCAGTACTTC. Its translation: CSAQGLAGGGTQYF.

A note on this clone: The identical CDR3 is also encoded by other nucleotide sequences in the sample. This sequence joins TRBV20-1 and TRBJ2-7; the D gene is possibly TRBD2 (5 bases). CDR3 length: 11 residues. Germline lookup yields CDR1 DFQATT and CDR2 SNEGSKA (reference sequence). The V end was cut by 6 bases, the J end by 4 bases, with 10 bases between. CDR3 region: CSARRGYEQYF. The CDR3 DNA sequence: TGCAGTGCCCGCCGGGGTTACGAGCAGTACTTC.

This sequence joins TRBV28 and TRBJ1-2; D ambiguous. V was pared by 8 bases and J by 0 bases, with 10 bases between. The CDR3 sequence is 13 residues long. The germline V gene encodes CDR1 MDHEN and CDR2 SYDVKM. This CDR3 is CASAAGSNYGYTF. CDR3 coding DNA: TGTGCCAGCGCGGCCGGATCTAACTATGGCTACACCTTC.

CDR3 protein: CASSVVGTAYGYTF. In DNA form, the CDR3 reads TGTGCCAGCAGTGTAGTAGGAACAGCCTATGGCTACACCTTC. V and J are TRBV2 and TRBJ1-2, with D unclear. The V gene's germline CDR1 is SNHLY and CDR2 FYNNEI. The CDR3 totals 14 residues. V lost 4 bases, J lost 4 bases, and 13 bases lay in between. The complete variable domain, with remaining parts taken from reference TRBV2 and TRBJ1-2, reads EPEVTQTPSHQVTQMGQEVILRCVPISNHLYFYWYRQILGQKVEFLVSFYNNEISEKSEIFDDQFSVERPDGSNFTLKIRSTKLEDSAMYFCASSVVGTAYGYTFGSGTRLTVV.

The genes are TRBV5-1 and TRBJ2-6; possible D gene TRBD1, 5 bases. V was clipped by 3 bases and J by 0 bases, with 13 bases between them. The CDR3 has 17 amino acids. Germline assignment: CDR1 SGHRS and CDR2 YFSETQ. The CDR3 bases are TGCGCCAGCAGCTCCCTGACAGCATTCTCTGGGGCCAACGTCCTGACTTTC. Amino acid sequence: CASSSLTAFSGANVLTF.

V gene TRBV6-5 combines with J gene TRBJ2-7, with TRBD2 matching over 9 bases. The V segment lost 2 bases and the J segment 3 bases; nucleotides outside the gene matches: 5. Germline V gene data show CDR1 as MNHEY and CDR2 as SVGAGI. This CDR3 has 15 residues. CDR3 sequence (DNA): TGTGCCAGCAGTTACGGGCTAGCGGGGAACTACGAGCAGTACTTC. Its translation: CASSYGLAGNYEQYF.

V and J are TRBV7-9 and TRBJ2-5; the match to TRBD2 covers 7 bases. Trimming cost V 0 bases and J 2 bases; bases outside gene matches: 9. Germline V lookup: CDR1 SEHNR, CDR2 FQNEAQ (reference sequence). This CDR3 contains 17 residues. The DNA for the CDR3 is TGTGCCAGCAGCTTAGCGCCGCGGGAGAGAAGACAAGAGACCCAGTACTTC. Amino acids: CASSLAPRERRQETQYF.

V and J are TRBV25-1 and TRBJ1-6; D might be TRBD1 (5 bases). The CDR3 has 15 residues. The V end lost 3 bases, the J end lost 5 bases, and 11 bases lay between the germline ends. The V gene's germline CDR1 is MGHDK and CDR2 SYGVNS. The DNA for the CDR3 is TGTGCCAGCAGTGATAGGGGCAGGAATAATTCACCCCTCCACTTT. It specifies CASSDRGRNNSPLHF.

V and J are TRBV5-1 and TRBJ2-1, with 10 bases matching TRBD2. Losses at the gene ends were 0 bases for V and 8 bases for J; bases not matched to a gene: 8. The CDR3 spans 16 residues. Germline loops: CDR1 SGHRS, CDR2 YFSETQ. The CDR3 DNA is TGCGCCAGCAGCTTGGAGGGTAGCGGGGGGTACGATGAGCAGTTCTTC. Its protein product is CASSLEGSGGYDEQFF.

This chain uses TRBV7-6 with TRBJ2-2, with 10 bases matching TRBD2. Germline CDR1 and CDR2: SGHVS and FNYEAQ. Germline trimming cut 5 bases from V and 6 bases from J; bases unmatched to any gene: 9. CDR3 length: 16 residues. CDR3 residues: CASSINLLAGPGELFF. The CDR3 bases are TGTGCCAGCAGCATCAACTTACTAGCGGGGCCCGGGGAGCTGTTTTTT. The full variable domain, its missing parts supplied by reference TRBV7-6 and TRBJ2-2, is GAGVSQSPRYKVTKRGQDVALRCDPISGHVSLYWYRQALGQGPEFLTYFNYEAQQDKSGLPNDRFSAERPEGSISTLTIQRTEQRDSAMYRCASSINLLAGPGELFFGEGSRLTVL.